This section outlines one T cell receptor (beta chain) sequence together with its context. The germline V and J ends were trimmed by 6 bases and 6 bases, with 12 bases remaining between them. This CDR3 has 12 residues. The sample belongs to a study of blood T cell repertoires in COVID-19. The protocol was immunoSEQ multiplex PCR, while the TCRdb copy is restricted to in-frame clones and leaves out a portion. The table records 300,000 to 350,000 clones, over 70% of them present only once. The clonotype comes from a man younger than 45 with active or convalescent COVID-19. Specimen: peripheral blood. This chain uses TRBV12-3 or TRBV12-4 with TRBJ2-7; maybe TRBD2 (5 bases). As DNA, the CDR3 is TGTGCCAGCAGCCGGACTTTCCCCGAGCAGTACTTC. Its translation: CASSRTFPEQYF.